A selection of T cell receptor beta chains follows, all from one sample in a study of identical twins. TCRdb ran MiXCR on the 5' RACE reads and lists one entry per CDR3 protein. The data hold roughly 720,000 distinct CDR3 sequences, with roughly 18% observed a single time. These records were also assigned to another study, of T cells expressing NK-cell markers.

The sample taken for sequencing was PBMCs. These receptors were taken from a woman between 18 and 30 years old in good health. Each CDR3 is given with its conserved first and last residue. The order of the fields is V gene, CDR3 protein.

v_gene: TRBV20-1; CDR3aa: CSAGQGANQPQHF
v_gene: TRBV6-5; CDR3aa: CASSYSSRGGQYF
v_gene: TRBV6-5; CDR3aa: CASSYDRGNYEQYF
v_gene: TRBV20-1; CDR3aa: CSARKGVNTEAFF
v_gene: TRBV29-1; CDR3aa: CSVGQRDYGYTF
v_gene: TRBV20-1; CDR3aa: CSASGGPFTDTQYF
v_gene: TRBV6-2/TRBV6-3; CDR3aa: CASSPRGKGSYNEQFF
v_gene: TRBV9; CDR3aa: CASSVADGTEQFF
v_gene: TRBV6-2/TRBV6-3; CDR3aa: CASSYMGSRGNEQFF
v_gene: TRBV15; CDR3aa: CATSRDYADGYTF
v_gene: TRBV24-1; CDR3aa: CATSDSSVNTGELFF
v_gene: TRBV12-3/TRBV12-4; CDR3aa: CASGPTIHNEQFF
v_gene: TRBV12-3/TRBV12-4; CDR3aa: CASSLGGRASWDTQYF
v_gene: TRBV19; CDR3aa: CATLEGGLGGYTF
v_gene: TRBV20-1; CDR3aa: CSASPSGGDEQFF
v_gene: TRBV27; CDR3aa: CASSRGRTAFSEQYF
v_gene: TRBV6-2/TRBV6-3; CDR3aa: CASSTRTRGGEQFF
v_gene: TRBV6-5; CDR3aa: CASSYLSGGATGELFF
v_gene: TRBV12-3/TRBV12-4; CDR3aa: CASSLVLSRSYNEQFF
v_gene: TRBV7-9; CDR3aa: CASSSSGVNEQFF
v_gene: TRBV4-3; CDR3aa: CASSHRPQGEDGELFF
v_gene: TRBV20-1; CDR3aa: CSAPGLAEGDNEQFF
v_gene: TRBV12-3/TRBV12-4; CDR3aa: CASSLEAWVYEQYF
v_gene: TRBV12-3/TRBV12-4; CDR3aa: CASSLAVTSSYNEQFF
v_gene: TRBV6-1; CDR3aa: CASSLRTGSREQYF
v_gene: TRBV4-1; CDR3aa: CASSQDPQDHTQYF
v_gene: TRBV12-3/TRBV12-4; CDR3aa: CASRPGANVLTF
v_gene: TRBV11-2; CDR3aa: CASSLDHGIHYF
v_gene: TRBV7-2; CDR3aa: CASRKQVFTNEKLFF
v_gene: TRBV4-3; CDR3aa: CASSQDGHRLNEQFF
v_gene: TRBV27; CDR3aa: CASSLFAGGLEQFF
v_gene: TRBV6-1; CDR3aa: CASRGGLAYTGELFF